The entry that follows covers one TCR beta chain sequence. It has no known antigen specificity. Base-call qualities are not available, and no considerably larger clone is one nucleotide away. This sample stems from a study of T cell repertoires in MIS-A myocarditis (dated by TCRdb to between 2021 and 2024). TCRbeta CDR3 regions were amplified by the immunoSEQ bias-controlled multiplex PCR and were subjected to high-throughput sequencing. For the original study's pipeline: The immunoSEQ vendor pipeline collapsed and filtered the CDR3 sequences so that the abundance and frequency of each unique TCRbeta CDR3 could be quantified. CD-HIT clustered dominant CDR3 amino acid sequences with SARS-CoV-2-specific ImmuneCODE TCRbeta sequences at a 90% global sequence identity threshold. Clones at frequencies from 0.1 to 1 were categorized as hyperexpanded, and clones at frequencies from 0.01 to 0.1 were categorized as large. CDR3 amino acid sequences and V and J gene assignments of dominant clones were confirmed with MiXCR. The R stringdist package was used to compute Levenshtein distances between the patient clonotypes and the ImmuneCODE hits. Drawn from immuneACCESS, this table holds only the in-frame rearrangements with V and J called that TCRdb kept. Clones are partly lost; checked studies trace under half to an unresolved V gene and leave the rest unexplained. That table is the source of V, J and clone size, and D and trimming were worked out from the DNA. The sample has fewer than 11,000 clones on record, roughly 91% of them singletons. The top ten clonotypes cover about 2% of the sample.

Relative to germline, V is 5 bases shorter and J is 2 bases shorter, with 13 bases between their ends. CDR1 SQVTM and CDR2 ANQGSEA were looked up in the germline V gene. The CDR3 runs 14 residues from the cysteine to the phenylalanine. The only DNA kept is the CDR3, 42 bases in frame from the first base. The QIAamp DNA FFPE kit was used to extract genomic DNA from formalin-fixed paraffin-embedded autopsy tissue. Sequencing was carried out using thoracic lymph node tissue obtained at autopsy. This TCR was sampled from a young man with fulminant myocarditis from multisystem inflammatory syndrome in adults (MIS-A) after COVID-19. Recombination linked TRBV29-1 to TRBJ1-3, with the D gene call left open. The sequenced DNA: TGCAGCGTTCAGGACGCGAGAGCTGGAAACACCATATATTTT. Its translation reads: CSVQDARAGNTIYF.